A single sample is the source of the 6 T cell receptor beta chains below, sequenced in a study of regulatory T cells in long-lasting Graves disease. Specified time point: newly diagnosed GD, antithyroid drugs for less than 3 months. Making the TCR library involved RNA that had been extracted from PBMCs. Building the TCR beta libraries relied on iRepertoire HTBI primers, and CDR3 regions underwent Arm-PCR. Using its own MiXCR run on the multiplex PCR reads, TCRdb lists one record per CDR3 protein. The table shows roughly 380,000 distinct CDR3 sequences, with around 15% occurring only once. The sequencing used peripheral blood mononuclear cells (PBMCs), collected at new diagnosis, from a patient treated with antithyroid drugs. Receptor source: a female donor with Graves disease.

The chain recombines TRBV19 with TRBJ1-1, with TRBD1 as a possible D gene (5 bases). V shed 6 bases and J shed 6 bases, with 14 bases lying between them. There are 13 residues in the CDR3. Germline lookup yields CDR1 LNHDA and CDR2 SQIVND (reference sequence). CDR3 sequence reads: CASRLRQTPEAFF. For the CDR3, the DNA is TGTGCCAGTAGGCTACGACAGACCCCTGAAGCTTTCTTT.

The chain links TRBV7-9 to TRBJ2-1; perhaps TRBD2 as D (7 bases). The CDR3 has 17 amino acids. The germline V gene encodes CDR1 SEHNR and CDR2 FQNEAQ (reference sequence). Trimming cost V 4 bases and J 0 bases, with 16 bases left between them. The CDR3 here is CASSSLGGANSYNEQFF. In DNA form, the CDR3 reads TGTGCCAGCAGCTCACTTGGGGGGGCCAACTCCTACAATGAGCAGTTCTTC. Full variable domain (missing parts from reference TRBV7-9 and TRBJ2-1): DTGVSQNPRHKITKRGQNVTFRCDPISEHNRLYWYRQTLGQGPEFLTYFQNEAQLEKSRLLSDRFSAERPKGSFSTLEIQRTEQGDSAMYLCASSSLGGANSYNEQFFGPGTRLTVL.

This chain connects TRBV7-2 to TRBJ2-1; 12 bases line up with TRBD2. CDR1 and CDR2 (germline): SGHTA, FQGNSA. The trim removed 2 bases at V and 7 bases at J, leaving 12 bases unmatched. This CDR3 has 18 residues. The CDR3 loop is CASSLSASGRGGVNEQFF. The CDR3 bases are TGTGCCAGCAGCTTATCGGCTAGCGGGAGGGGGGGGGTGAATGAGCAGTTCTTC.

This clonotype was picked up a small number of times. The chain has TRBV28 and TRBJ1-1; TRBD1 might be the D (5 bases). Between the trimmed V and J ends, which lost 10 bases and 8 bases, there was a span of 11 bases. The CDR3 is 10 residues long. CDR1 MDHEN and CDR2 SYDVKM come from the germline V gene. The CDR3 DNA sequence: TGTGCCACCGAGGGGAGGGAAGCTTTCTTT. Protein product: CATEGREAFF.

The rearrangement uses TRBV7-2 and TRBJ2-7; perhaps TRBD2 as D (6 bases). Trimming shortened V by 10 bases and J by 6 bases, and 16 bases separated the two germline ends. Germline loops: CDR1 SGHTA, CDR2 FQGNSA. The CDR3 totals 12 residues. CDR3 amino acids: CANRGPGGEQYF. The CDR3 region has the DNA TGTGCCAACCGAGGGCCCGGGGGCGAGCAGTACTTC.

The gene calls are TRBV27 and TRBJ2-3; D remains ambiguous. Looked up from germline, CDR1 is MNHEY and CDR2 is SMNVEV (reference sequence). Trimming took 3 bases from V and 6 from J, leaving 10 bases between them. The CDR3 contains 13 residues. The CDR3 bases are TGTGCCAGCAGTTTCTACTCCAGGGATACGCAGTATTTT. Its translation is CASSFYSRDTQYF.